The 7 T cell receptor beta chains below come from one sample, sequenced in a study of technical replicates of blood from a few donors. The method was immunoSEQ multiplex PCR; TCRdb's version includes in-frame clones alone and lacks a portion of them. The sample has 70,000 to 85,000 clones, around 93% seen once. Sequenced material: T cells isolated from PBMCs. Source of these receptors: a human donor in good health.

The chain joins TRBV10-3 to TRBJ2-6, with TRBD1 matching 11 bases. V was pared by 7 bases and J by 0 bases, with 2 bases of the junction left unmatched. Germline assignment: CDR1 ENHRY and CDR2 SYGVKD. This CDR3 spans 16 amino acids. In nucleotides, the CDR3 is TGTGCCATCAACGGACAGGGGGCCTCTGGGGCCAACGTCCTGACTTTC. This codes for CAINGQGASGANVLTF.

This chain uses TRBV2 with TRBJ1-2; 8 bases are a match to TRBD1. J was trimmed by 5 bases and V by 6 bases; bases with no gene match: 8. The CDR3 totals 14 residues. Germline V gene sequence: CDR1 SNHLY, CDR2 FYNNEI. The chain's CDR3 is CASRLTGESYGYTF. CDR3 sequence (DNA): TGTGCCAGCAGACTGACAGGGGAGAGTTATGGCTACACCTTC. Full variable domain (outside the CDR3, taken from reference TRBV2 and TRBJ1-2): EPEVTQTPSHQVTQMGQEVILRCVPISNHLYFYWYRQILGQKVEFLVSFYNNEISEKSEIFDDQFSVERPDGSNFTLKIRSTKLEDSAMYFCASRLTGESYGYTFGSGTRLTVV.

The V call is TRBV30, the J call TRBJ2-1; a weak D match, TRBD2 (6 bases). V lost 2 bases, J lost 6 bases, and 11 bases lay in between. This CDR3 has 13 amino acids. The germline CDR1 and CDR2 sequences are GTSNPN and SVGIG (reference sequence). DNA of the CDR3: TGTGCCTGGAGTCCCGGGACTCTCAATGAGCAGTTCTTC. Translated, it gives CAWSPGTLNEQFF.

The CDR3 reads CASSPQVRQPQHF. The CDR3 coding sequence is TGTGCCAGTAGTCCACAGGTTCGTCAGCCCCAGCATTTT. This rearrangement joins TRBV19 to TRBJ1-5; D may be TRBD1 (5 bases). The CDR3 consists of 13 residues. V lost 5 bases, J lost 6 bases, and 11 bases lay in between. Per germline, CDR1 LNHDA and CDR2 SQIVND (reference sequence).

The V gene is TRBV6-5, the J gene TRBJ2-7; D is perhaps TRBD2 (6 bases). The germline V gene encodes CDR1 MNHEY and CDR2 SVGAGI. The CDR3 contains 16 residues. V was trimmed by 0 bases and J by 1 base, leaving 13 bases between them. CDR3: CASSYSTGEASYEQYF. Written as DNA, the CDR3 is TGTGCCAGCAGTTACTCGACTGGGGAGGCATCCTACGAGCAGTACTTC.

J is TRBJ2-1 and V is TRBV5-1; the match to TRBD2 covers 12 bases. With V trimmed by 4 bases and J by 6 bases, 8 bases remained unmatched. Germline V CDR1 and CDR2: SGHRS, YFSETQ. The CDR3 runs 16 residues. The CDR3 loop reads CASSLRSSGGGNEQFF. As DNA, the CDR3 is TGCGCCAGCAGCCTGAGGTCTAGCGGGGGGGGCAATGAGCAGTTCTTC.

CDR3 protein: CASSVKLAGDEQYF. CDR3 coding DNA: TGTGCCAGCAGCGTTAAGCTAGCGGGAGACGAGCAGTACTTC. The chain combines TRBV9 with TRBJ2-7; TRBD2 matches 10 bases. Per the germline V gene, CDR1 is SGDLS and CDR2 is YYNGEE. This CDR3 region has 14 residues. The J segment lost 5 bases and the V segment lost 2 bases, leaving 4 bases of the junction unmatched.